This T cell receptor (beta chain) was recorded in a study of T cells in Graves' hyperthyroidism and ophthalmopathy (dated by TCRdb to the late 2010s). The study in broad terms: Peripheral blood was collected at initial diagnosis, before any treatment. To identify distinguishing TCR V-J signatures, a discovery cohort of 90 to 100 patients was used, comprising some 43 with Graves' ophthalmopathy and around 57 with stable Graves' hyperthyroidism. Whether ophthalmopathy could be predicted prospectively was tested in an independent validation cohort made up of about 18 hyperthyroidism patients plus 17 patients who later progressed to ophthalmopathy. For training and testing, the 100 or so patients in the discovery cohort were randomly divided in a 7:3 ratio. The study also compared thyroid tissue and blood T-cell repertoires from over 5 Graves' hyperthyroidism patients. Once sampling was done, hyperthyroidism patients were given methimazole at a starting dose of 30 mg daily, whereas ophthalmopathy patients were given high-dose intravenous methylprednisolone. The paper describes TCR Vbeta CDR3 sequencing of 135 peripheral blood samples, made up of 43 ophthalmopathy patients, 70 to 80 hyperthyroidism patients and some 17 progressor patients.

The germline V gene encodes CDR1 MNHNS and CDR2 SASEGT. The CDR3, cysteine through phenylalanine, is 12 amino acids long. Kept here is only the CDR3 DNA, which spans 36 bases and is read in frame from base 1. Trimming costs V 11 bases and J 5 bases, and their ends lie 15 bases apart. Of note for this clonotype: Its antigen is not yet known. There are no base qualities to consult, and no much larger clone falls within one base.

The TCR beta CDR3 regions were amplified from the RNA transcripts. The TCR CDR3 was subjected to a first round of RT-PCR using the HTBI primer set and the Qiagen OneStep RT-PCR kit. Libraries were constructed in a second round of multiplex PCR, after which size selection and purification were carried out. Paired-end sequencing of the libraries was performed with 100 bp reads on an Illumina HiSeq2000. In the original analysis: SOAPnuke was used to process the raw data, throwing out any read that contained adapters or uncalled bases, had a mean Phred below 15, or lacked an exact constant-primer or identifier match. High-quality paired reads were merged using COPE v1.2.5, and each unique nucleotide sequence was defined as a clonotype. MiTCR v1.1 was used to align clonotypes to the IMGT TRBV, TRBD and TRBJ reference segments. Analysis was restricted to V-J combinations with a frequency above 0.0001, which covered roughly 99% of repertoires. The TCS score was defined as F50 (clonal expansion) divided by E x V (chaos), with BLOSUM62-based TCRdist calculated between CDR3 peptides within each V-J. Welch's t-statistics and random forest reduced 450 to 600 V-J features to roughly 13, which were used in a naive Bayes classifier (R e1071). The public reads were quality trimmed at Q25 with fastp and then assembled into clones with MiXCR by TCRdb, keeping productive beta chains. Here each entry gathers all rows of one CDR3 protein and keeps the most common genes and DNA. It is TCRdb's table, rather than the study itself, that gives the V and J calls and clone size. Present in this sample are about 500,000 distinct CDR3 sequences, roughly 15% of which were seen just once. Roughly 15% of the sample is held by the ten biggest clonotypes.

The paper's findings and limits, for the study overall: Most expanded thyroid clonotypes (frequency above 0.001) were also found in blood, which suggests that blood repertoires may mirror thyroid immune responses. Ophthalmopathy was separated from stable hyperthyroidism by a 13 V-J signature model, with over 85% sensitivity and 81% to 82% specificity obtained in cross-validation and 80%/75% obtained in testing. No statistical method was used to fix the sample size in advance, and group allocation was not hidden from the investigators. During validation, the model predicted progression to ophthalmopathy a median of around 6 months ahead of onset, with roughly 65% sensitivity and around 72% specificity.

Ophthalmopathy patients had moderately to severely active disease, with a Clinical Activity Score of 3 or more, a NOSPECS grade of 4 or more, and a disease duration of less than 3 months. Any patient with an uncontrolled infection, another autoimmune disease, pregnancy or lactation was excluded. Clinical symptoms, serum thyroxine and TRAb, thyroid ultrasound, and orbital computed tomography formed the basis for the diagnoses. Ficoll-Paque density gradient centrifugation was used to isolate PBMCs from about 10 ml of fresh peripheral blood. Total RNA was extracted using Trizol reagent, and RNA quality was assessed on an Agilent 2100 Bioanalyzer.

The sequence was collected from a woman under 30 with Graves' ophthalmopathy. The rearranged segments are TRBV6-1 and TRBJ2-5, with TRBD2 tentatively as D gene (6 bases match). What was sequenced was blood. The CDR3 reads CAVLGGRETQYF. The nucleotides are TGTGCCGTCTTGGGAGGCCGGGAGACCCAGTACTTC.